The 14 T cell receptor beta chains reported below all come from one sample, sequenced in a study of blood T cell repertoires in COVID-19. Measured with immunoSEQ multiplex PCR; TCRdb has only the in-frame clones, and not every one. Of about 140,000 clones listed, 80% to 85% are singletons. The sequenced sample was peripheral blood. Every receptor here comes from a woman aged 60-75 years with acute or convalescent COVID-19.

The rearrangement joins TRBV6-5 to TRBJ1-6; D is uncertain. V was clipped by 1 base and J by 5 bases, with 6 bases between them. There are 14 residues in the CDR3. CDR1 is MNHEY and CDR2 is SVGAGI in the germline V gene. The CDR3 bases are TGTGCCAGCAGTTACTTCCAGAATAATTCACCCCTCCACTTT. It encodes CASSYFQNNSPLHF.

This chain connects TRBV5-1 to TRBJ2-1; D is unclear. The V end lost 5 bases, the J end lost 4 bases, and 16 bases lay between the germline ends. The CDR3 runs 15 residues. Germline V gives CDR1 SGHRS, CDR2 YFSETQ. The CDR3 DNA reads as TGCGCCAGCAGTGCTGCTCAAGCGCTGTACAATGAGCAGTTCTTC. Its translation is CASSAAQALYNEQFF. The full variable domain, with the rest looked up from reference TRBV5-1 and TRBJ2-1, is KAGVTQTPRYLIKTRGQQVTLSCSPISGHRSVSWYQQTPGQGLQFLFEYFSETQRNKGNFPGRFSGRQFSNSRSEMNVSTLELGDSALYLCASSAAQALYNEQFFGPGTRLTVL.

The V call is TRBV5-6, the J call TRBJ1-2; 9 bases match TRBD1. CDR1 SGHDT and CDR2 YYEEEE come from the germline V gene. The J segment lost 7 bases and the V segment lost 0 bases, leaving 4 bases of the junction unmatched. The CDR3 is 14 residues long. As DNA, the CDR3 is TGTGCCAGCAGCTTGGACAGGGGGCGCGGTGGCTACACCTTC. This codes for CASSLDRGRGGYTF.

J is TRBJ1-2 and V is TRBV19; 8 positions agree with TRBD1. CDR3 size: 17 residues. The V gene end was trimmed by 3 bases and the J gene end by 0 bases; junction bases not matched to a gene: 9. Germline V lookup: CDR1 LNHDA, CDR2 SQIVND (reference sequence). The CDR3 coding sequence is TGTGCCAGTAGTATTGCCAGGACAGGGAGCACTAACTATGGCTACACCTTC. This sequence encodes CASSIARTGSTNYGYTF.

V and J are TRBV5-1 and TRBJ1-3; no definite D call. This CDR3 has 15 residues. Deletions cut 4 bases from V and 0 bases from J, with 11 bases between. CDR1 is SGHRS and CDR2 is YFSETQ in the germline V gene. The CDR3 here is CASSLDTNSGNTIYF. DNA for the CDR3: TGCGCCAGCAGCCTTGACACAAACTCTGGAAACACCATATATTTT.

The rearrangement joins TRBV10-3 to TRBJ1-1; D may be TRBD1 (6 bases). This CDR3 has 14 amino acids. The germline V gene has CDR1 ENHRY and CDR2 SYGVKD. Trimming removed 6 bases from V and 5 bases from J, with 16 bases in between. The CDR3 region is CAISPERGQTEAFF. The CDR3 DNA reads TGTGCCATCAGCCCTGAGCGGGGGCAGACTGAAGCTTTCTTT.

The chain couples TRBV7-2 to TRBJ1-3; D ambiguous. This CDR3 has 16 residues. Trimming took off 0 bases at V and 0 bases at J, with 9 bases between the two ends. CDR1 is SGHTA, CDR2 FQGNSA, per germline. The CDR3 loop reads CASSLAHPSSGNTIYF. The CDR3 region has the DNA TGTGCCAGCAGCTTAGCGCATCCGAGCTCTGGAAACACCATATATTTT.

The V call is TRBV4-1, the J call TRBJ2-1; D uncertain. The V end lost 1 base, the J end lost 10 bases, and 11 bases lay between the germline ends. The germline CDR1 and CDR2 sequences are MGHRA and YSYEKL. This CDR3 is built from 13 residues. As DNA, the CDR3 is TGCGCCAGCAGCCAAGGGTCTAAGCGAGAGCAGTTCTTC. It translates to CASSQGSKREQFF.

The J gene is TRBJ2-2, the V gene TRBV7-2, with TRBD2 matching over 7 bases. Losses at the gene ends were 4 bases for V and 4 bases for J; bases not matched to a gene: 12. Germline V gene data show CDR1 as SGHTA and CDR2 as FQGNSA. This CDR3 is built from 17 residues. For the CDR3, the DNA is TGTGCCAGCAGCTCTCAACCGCTGACGGGAGGCACCGGGGAGCTGTTTTTT. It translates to CASSSQPLTGGTGELFF.

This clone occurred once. The CDR3: CASSATGAIYGYTF. CDR3 nucleotide sequence: TGTGCCAGCAGCGCTACAGGGGCCATATATGGCTACACCTTC. This sequence joins TRBV7-9 and TRBJ1-2, with 7 bases aligning to TRBD1. V gave up 5 bases and J gave up 5 bases; unmatched junction bases: 8. Germline loops: CDR1 SEHNR, CDR2 FQNEAQ (reference sequence). CDR3 length: 14 residues. Filled out from reference TRBV7-9 and TRBJ1-2, the complete variable domain reads DTGVSQNPRHKITKRGQNVTFRCDPISEHNRLYWYRQTLGQGPEFLTYFQNEAQLEKSRLLSDRFSAERPKGSFSTLEIQRTEQGDSAMYLCASSATGAIYGYTFGSGTRLTVV.

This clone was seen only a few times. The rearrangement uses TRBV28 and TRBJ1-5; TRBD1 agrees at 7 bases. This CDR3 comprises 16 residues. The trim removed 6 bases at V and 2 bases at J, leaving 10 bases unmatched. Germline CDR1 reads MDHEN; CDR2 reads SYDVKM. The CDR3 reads CASSRTRGLGNQPQHF. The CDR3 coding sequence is TGTGCCAGCAGCCGGACGAGGGGGCTGGGCAATCAGCCCCAGCATTTT.

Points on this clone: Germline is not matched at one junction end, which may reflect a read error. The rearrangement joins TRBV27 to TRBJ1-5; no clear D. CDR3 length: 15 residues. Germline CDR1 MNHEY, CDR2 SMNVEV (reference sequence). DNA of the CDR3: TGTGCCAGCAGCTTATCGGGAGGGAGCAATCAGCCCCAGCATTTT. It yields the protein CASSLSGGSNQPQHF.

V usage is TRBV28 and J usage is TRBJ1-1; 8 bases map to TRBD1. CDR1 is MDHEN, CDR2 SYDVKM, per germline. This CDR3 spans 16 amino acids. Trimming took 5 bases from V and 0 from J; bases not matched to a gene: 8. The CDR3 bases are TGTGCCAGCAGTGTAAGGACAGGGTCCATGAACACTGAAGCTTTCTTT. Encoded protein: CASSVRTGSMNTEAFF. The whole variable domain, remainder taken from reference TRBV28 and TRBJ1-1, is DVKVTQSSRYLVKRTGEKVFLECVQDMDHENMFWYRQDPGLGLRLIYFSYDVKMKEKGDIPEGYSVSREKKERFSLILESASTNQTSMYLCASSVRTGSMNTEAFFGQGTRLTVV.

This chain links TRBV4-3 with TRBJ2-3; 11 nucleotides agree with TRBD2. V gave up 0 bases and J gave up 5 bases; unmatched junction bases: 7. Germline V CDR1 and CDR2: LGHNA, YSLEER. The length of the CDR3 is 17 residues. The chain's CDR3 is CASSQDGTSGWIDTQYF. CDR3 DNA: TGCGCCAGCAGCCAAGACGGGACTAGCGGCTGGATAGATACGCAGTATTTT.